This T cell receptor (beta chain) was sequenced for a study of CD8 T cells in ankylosing spondylitis listed by TCRdb under 2017. In the study overall: The study set out to find disease-linked TCR variants by profiling T cell receptor beta repertoires in ankylosing spondylitis patients and healthy donors. In total, the full study cohort was made up of some 110 healthy donors and approximately 27 ankylosing spondylitis patients. Peripheral blood was sampled, and synovial fluid was additionally collected from ankylosing spondylitis patients.

Remarks on this clonotype: There is no known antigen for this receptor. No much larger clonotype is one base removed from it; base qualities were not supplied.

What the authors observed across the whole study: A CD8+ phenotype was shown by the disease-linked clones, which were found at relatively low frequencies in peripheral blood. A TCR beta motif made up of seven or eight highly homologous amino acid variants appeared to be characteristic of blood from ankylosing spondylitis patients. Some TCR beta motif variants had previously been reported in synovial fluid and blood of reactive arthritis patients, which suggested common disease-initiation mechanisms. Significant enrichment of the disease-linked clones was reported in matched synovial fluid samples from ankylosing spondylitis patients.

V is shortened by 4 bases, J by 18 bases, and the region joining them spans 13 bases. The germline V gene provides CDR1 WSHSY and CDR2 SAAADI. The CDR3, from cysteine to phenylalanine, totals 11 residues. Only the CDR3 region is kept as DNA, spanning 33 bases read in frame from base 1. Sequencer: Illumina HiSeq 2500. Quantitative 5'-RACE with molecular barcodes was used to prepare TCR beta libraries. In the paper's pipeline: A new computational method, built on a probabilistic model of VDJ rearrangement, was used to identify disease-linked TCR variants. TCRdb reran the public reads through fastp at Q25 and MiXCR, keeping productive beta chains. Each entry is one CDR3 protein sequence, shown with its most common DNA and genes. These V and J calls are TCRdb output, not the study's own analysis. For this sample there are 200,000 to 300,000 distinct CDR3 sequences; roughly a tenth appear just once. In total, the top ten clones hold less than 3% of the sample.

The specimen sequenced was blood, either unsorted or a sorted T cell fraction (not recorded which). The rearrangement joined TRBV10-2 to TRBJ1-6; the D gene is unclear. This TCR was sampled from a male donor with ankylosing spondylitis or in good health (not recorded which). DNA sequence: TGCGCCAGCAGTGCTTACGCGGCCCCCCACTTT. Translated, this gives CASSAYAAPHF.